The sequence of this T cell receptor (beta chain) was determined in a study of blood T cells in healthy people across ages. Germline lookup yields CDR1 ENHRY and CDR2 SYGVKD. The V end was cut by 0 bases, the J end by 5 bases, with 2 bases between. The CDR3 totals 12 residues. This clonotype was seen at least ten times. PCR was performed a second time for about 7 to 12 cycles using a sample-barcoded 5' primer and a J-beta primer mix. One entry per CDR3 protein, called by TCRdb with MiXCR from the 5' RACE reads. The sample includes around 1,100,000 distinct CDR3 sequences, around two fifths of them seen just once.

The chain carries TRBV10-3 and TRBJ2-1; D not certain. The sample consisted of blood. This sequence was found in a man in his late teens or twenties in good health. The chain's CDR3 is CAISESNNEQFF. The CDR3 DNA reads TGTGCCATCAGTGAGTCGAACAATGAGCAGTTCTTC.